This T cell receptor beta chain is from a study of early T cells in non-severe SARS-CoV-2 infection. The CDR3 is 16 residues long. Germline V gene sequence: CDR1 KGHSH, CDR2 LQKENI. Trimming removed 6 bases from V and 1 base from J, with 18 bases in between. Unique molecular identifiers were added to individual cDNA molecules. TCRdb re-analysed the 5' RACE reads in MiXCR, keeping a single row per CDR3 protein. The sample shows about 55,000 distinct CDR3 sequences, 7.5% to 9.5% of them seen only once. The chain links TRBV18 to TRBJ1-1; D call uncertain. This sequence was found in an adult who was a healthcare worker with PCR-confirmed SARS-CoV-2 infection or an uninfected control (not recorded which). The material sequenced was whole blood. The CDR3 protein is CASSRGLLDWNTEAFF. CDR3 DNA: TGTGCCAGCTCGCGCGGGCTGTTAGATTGGAACACTGAAGCTTTCTTT. Looking up the rest from reference TRBV18 and TRBJ1-1 gives the full variable domain: NAGVMQNPRHLVRRRGQEARLRCSPMKGHSHVYWYRQLPEEGLKFMVYLQKENIIDESGMPKERFSAEFPKEGPSILRIQQVVRGDSAAYFCASSRGLLDWNTEAFFGQGTRLTVV.